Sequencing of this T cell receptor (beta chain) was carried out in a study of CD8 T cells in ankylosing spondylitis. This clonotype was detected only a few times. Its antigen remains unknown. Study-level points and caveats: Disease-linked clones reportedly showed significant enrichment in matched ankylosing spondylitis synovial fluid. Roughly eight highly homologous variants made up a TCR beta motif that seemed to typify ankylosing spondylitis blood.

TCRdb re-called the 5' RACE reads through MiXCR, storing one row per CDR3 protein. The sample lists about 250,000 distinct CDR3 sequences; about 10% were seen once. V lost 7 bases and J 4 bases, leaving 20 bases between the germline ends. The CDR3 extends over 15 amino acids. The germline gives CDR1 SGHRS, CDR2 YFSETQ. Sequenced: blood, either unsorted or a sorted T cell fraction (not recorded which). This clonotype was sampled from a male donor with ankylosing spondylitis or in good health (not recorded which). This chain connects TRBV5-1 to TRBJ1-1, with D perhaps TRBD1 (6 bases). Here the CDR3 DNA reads TGCGCCAGCCAGCCGGGGGGCCAGGGGAGCACTGAAGCTTTCTTT. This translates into CASQPGGQGSTEAFF. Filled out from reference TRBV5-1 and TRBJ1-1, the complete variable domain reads KAGVTQTPRYLIKTRGQQVTLSCSPISGHRSVSWYQQTPGQGLQFLFEYFSETQRNKGNFPGRFSGRQFSNSRSEMNVSTLELGDSALYLCASQPGGQGSTEAFFGQGTRLTVV.